This T cell receptor (beta chain) was identified during a study of blood T cells in healthy people across ages. Using a J-beta primer mix together with a sample-barcoded 5' primer, a second PCR was run for roughly 6 to 12 cycles. One entry per CDR3 protein, called by TCRdb with MiXCR from the 5' RACE reads. The sample consists of roughly 2 million distinct CDR3 sequences, approximately 50% of them appearing once. Concerning this clonotype: Its antigen is not identified.

Total RNA extraction produced at least 5 micrograms (per sample) for the study. Germline-derived CDR1 and CDR2 are MNHEY and SVGAGI. CDR3 length equals 16 residues. V dropped 4 bases and J dropped 2 bases, with 16 bases sitting between them. Findings of the study overall: Unsorted PBMCs blocked a conclusive comparison of naive and antigen-experienced cells.

The J gene is TRBJ2-3, the V gene TRBV6-5; D is possibly TRBD1 (6 bases). What was sequenced was blood. The clonotype originates from a woman aged 40 to 50 in good health. This CDR3 is CASSSLRTAYTDTQYF. DNA for the CDR3: TGTGCCAGCAGTTCGCTACGGACAGCGTACACAGATACGCAGTATTTT.